This TCR beta chain was profiled in a study of cytomegalovirus exposure and HLA in healthy donors (dated by TCRdb to about 2017). Concerning the study at large: In an earlier analysis of roughly 590 of the donors, roughly 300 Gb of sequence data and 95 million to 130 million unique TCR beta sequences from roughly 180 million T cells were reported. An early release covering roughly 640 HLA-typed donors comprised about 300 gigabases of sequencing data and tens of millions of unique TCR sequences. The genetic ancestry cluster associated with self-reported Caucasian donors included over 80% of the 398 genotyped donors. The study aimed to test whether cataloging public T cell receptors could reveal signatures of past pathogen exposure. The study profiled the T cell repertoires of hundreds of subjects by immunosequencing and related them to cytomegalovirus serostatus. Besides the first cohort of roughly 640 subjects, a separate validation cohort made up of 120 different subjects was used. To predict cytomegalovirus infection status, the study brought together high-throughput TCR immunosequencing, statistical association of individual TCRs with disease status, and machine learning. In a later analysis, previously published TCR beta repertoires from fewer than 750 donors were re-analyzed and high-resolution HLA genotyping was added so that TCR occurrence patterns could be studied. In the later analysis, no new phenotypic data were used to find candidate immune exposures; instead, reliance was placed on TCR beta sequences and their occurrence across donors. In an earlier analysis of 550 to 700 of the donors, high-throughput TCR beta sequencing was used to judge whether each TCR beta V gene segment behaved as functional or pseudogenic. Alongside the repertoire data, information on donor age, sex, ethnicity and CMV serostatus was compiled. In a later genetic analysis, genome-wide SNP genotypes for about 65% of the roughly 700 donors were used, and that subset was treated as a discovery cohort. Every repertoire in the discovery cohort had been generated on one and the same sequencing platform. Both class I and class II loci were covered by HLA typing, at four-digit resolution. The number of typed donors differed by locus: about 629-640 for A, B, C, DRB1 and DQB1; approximately 540 for DQA1; over 600 for DPA1; and about 450 for DPB1. Several DR-DQ haplotypes were handled as single units for association and clustering because linkage in the cohort was strong. Among some 400 genotyped donors of the cohort, an average of roughly 240,000 unique TCR beta nucleotide sequences were sequenced per donor, about a sixth of them non-productive. The study at large found these results: According to a later analysis, parvovirus B19, influenza, CMV and Epstein-Barr virus appeared linked to several top co-occurrence clusters. Strong co-occurrence of HLA alleles, especially DR and DQ, made assigning TCR associations to individual alleles difficult. Most TCR sequences were seen in very few donors, while some public TCRs were found in many individuals. In a later analysis, most CMV-associated TCR beta chains were found to appear HLA-restricted, with HLA associations seemingly driven largely by CMV exposure. The classifier was reported to diagnose cytomegalovirus status with high specificity and sensitivity in both the original and validation cohorts. In a later analysis, over 15,000 TCR beta sequences were associated with specific HLA alleles at a false discovery rate of 0.05. Linkage disequilibrium might explain the correlated functional status among segregating V segments, but an unknown experimental factor could not be ruled out. Because HLA typing was unavailable for some donors at each locus, only the typed subset was used in association tests. The 87-base-pair reads could not distinguish some IMGT-functional V segments, including TRBV6-2 and TRBV6-3, so those segments were excluded. A further reported finding was that TCR beta sequences accurately predicted the HLA-A and HLA-B alleles for most subjects in the first cohort. Immune exposure information for the cohort was limited to CMV serostatus. In an earlier analysis of some 540 of the donors, most TCR beta V segments appeared in productive rearrangements about 87% or about 30% of the time, broadly matching IMGT annotations. In a later genetic analysis, a missense DCLRE1C variant was associated with V-gene and J-gene trimming of TCR beta chains, and the association was replicated in an independent cohort. The cohort was sequenced for TCR beta chains only, and without alpha or paired-chain data the features that could be detected were limited. The study gave a list of over 150 TCR beta chains associated with cytomegalovirus. The authors suggested that the approach could potentially be extended to other disease states and immunological phenotypes. Seventeen rarely observed V segments, including chromosome 9 orphons, were excluded from the earlier analysis of several hundred of the donors because counts were too low. The sequencing pipeline was judged likely to have produced a cluster of highly shared sequence variants as a technical artifact. Compared with equally common non-associated chains, HLA-associated TCR beta chains in a later analysis were more clonally expanded and had lower generation probabilities. In vitro tests confirmed that three of the cytomegalovirus-associated TCR beta chains recognize cytomegalovirus antigens. Compared with the approximately 720-donor mean, donors in an Asian-associated ancestry cluster had fewer N-insertions in productive TCRs, according to a later genetic analysis. Presence/absence analyses assumed roughly uniform sequencing depth across donors, an assumption that may not hold. According to a later analysis, TCR association rates differed among HLA loci, with DRB1 alleles showing the most associated TCRs and HLA-C alleles showing the fewest.

Receptors were amplified or captured by the immunoSEQ multiplex PCR assay. For the multiplex PCR, a mixture combining 60 forward primers for TCR Vbeta segments and 13 reverse primers for TCR Jbeta segments was used. A multiplex PCR assay on genomic DNA amplified the CDR3 region of rearranged TCR beta genes. The Illumina HiSeq System was used to sequence the amplified TCR beta libraries as 87-base-pair reads. In the authors' own workflow: A later analysis tallied roughly 80 million unique TCR beta chains across the 640 or so repertoires, and around 10 million of those chains were shared by two or more donors. Raw reads were error-corrected and collapsed into unique sequences by a nearest-neighbor algorithm in which closely related sequences were merged to remove PCR and sequencing errors. CDR3 sequences were aligned to IMGT reference sequences to assign V, D and J gene segments. For a sequence to be retained, a match of at least six nucleotides was required to both a V gene segment and a J gene segment. Rearrangements were called productive when the CDR3 lacked stop codons and stayed in frame with V and J; all others were non-productive. Following IMGT convention, CDR3 was defined as the stretch from the second conserved V-encoded cysteine up to the conserved J-encoded phenylalanine. The earlier analysis of 500 to 600 of the donors excluded sequences that lacked an unambiguous match to a single V gene segment. In an earlier analysis of roughly 500 of the donors, V segments were called functional above 56.7% productive rearrangements and were called segregating when the between-donor standard deviation exceeded 5%. To diagnose cytomegalovirus status from the catalog of TCR beta chain sequences, a statistical classification framework was built. In a later analysis, V and J genes were assigned by comparing TCR nucleotide sequences against IMGT/GENE-DB human TR gene sequences. A later analysis assigned CDR3 sequences and most-parsimonious VDJ recombination scenarios with the TCRdist pipeline. In a later analysis, every TCR beta chain was defined by the combination of its CDR3 amino acid sequence and its V-gene family, and reads without a unique V-gene family were dropped. In a later analysis, 500 to 700 highly shared, low-generation-probability nucleotide sequences were removed to address suspected cross-contamination and a sequencing artifact. In a later analysis, a clonal expansion index for each public chain was calculated from normalized within-repertoire ranks of inferred template counts. Generation probabilities in a later analysis came from a VDJ recombination model fitted to out-of-frame rearrangements, and those results were checked against IGoR. A later analysis scored TCR-TCR, TCR-HLA and TCR-CMV co-occurrence with hypergeometric tests, applying a repertoire-size bias correction to TCR pairs. To estimate false discovery rates, a later analysis permuted the HLA or CMV assignments 20 times. In a later analysis, co-occurring TCRs were grouped using DBSCAN, with TCRdist sequence similarity added in when clustering inside HLA-allele-positive subsets. For co-occurrence clustering, repertoires with fewer than 30,000 or more than 120,000 public chains were excluded, along with about five repertoires with anomalous nucleotide sharing. The source is immuneACCESS, and TCRdb retained only in-frame sequences with V and J called. Part of the clones is not carried over; for the studies checked, unresolved V genes explain less than half of this, and the remainder is unexplained. That table is the source of V, J and clone size, and D and trimming were worked out from the DNA. The sample table holds about 130,000 clones, of which 65% to 90% were seen once. The top ten hold 1% to 1.5% of the sample.

The cohort was made up of 666 healthy bone marrow donors. All cohort members were sampled while nominally healthy, although unrecorded immune exposures were likely present. The donor was CMV seronegative and belonged to the group of around 350 seronegative cohort members. A peripheral blood sample was provided by each donor, and peripheral blood mononuclear cells were used for TCR beta sequencing. The Qiagen DNeasy Blood Extraction Kit was used to extract genomic DNA from the blood cell samples. Concerning this clone: Its binding antigen is unknown. It has no much larger one-base neighbor in the sample; base qualities were not kept.

Compared with germline, V lacks 6 bases and J lacks 13 bases; bases without a gene match: 6. There are 13 amino acids in the CDR3, from cysteine to phenylalanine inclusive. The only DNA kept is the CDR3, 39 bases in frame from the first base. CDR1 and CDR2 are drawn from the germline V gene: MNHEY, SVGAGI. The receptor's source is a girl aged 2 to 9 in good health and CMV-seronegative. Sample: PBMCs. The chain is encoded by TRBV6-5 joined to TRBJ2-1; 13 of the junction bases match TRBD2. The DNA sequence is as follows: TGTGCCAGCAGCTTCGGACTAGCGGGAGACCAGTTCTTC. Its translation is CASSFGLAGDQFF.